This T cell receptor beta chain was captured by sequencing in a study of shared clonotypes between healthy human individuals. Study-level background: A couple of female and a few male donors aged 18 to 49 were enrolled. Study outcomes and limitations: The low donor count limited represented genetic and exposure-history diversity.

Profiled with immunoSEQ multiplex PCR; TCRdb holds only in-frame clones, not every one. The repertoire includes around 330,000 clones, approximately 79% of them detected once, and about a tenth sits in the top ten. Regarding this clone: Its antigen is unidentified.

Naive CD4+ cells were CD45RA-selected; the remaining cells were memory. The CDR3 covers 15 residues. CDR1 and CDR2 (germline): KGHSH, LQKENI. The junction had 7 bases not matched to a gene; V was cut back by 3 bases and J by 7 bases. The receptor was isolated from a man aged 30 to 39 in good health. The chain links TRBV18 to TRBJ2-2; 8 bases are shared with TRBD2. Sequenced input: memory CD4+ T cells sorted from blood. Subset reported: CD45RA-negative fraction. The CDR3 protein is CASSPDTSGSGELFF. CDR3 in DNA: TGTGCCAGCTCACCTGATACTAGCGGCAGCGGGGAGCTGTTTTTT.